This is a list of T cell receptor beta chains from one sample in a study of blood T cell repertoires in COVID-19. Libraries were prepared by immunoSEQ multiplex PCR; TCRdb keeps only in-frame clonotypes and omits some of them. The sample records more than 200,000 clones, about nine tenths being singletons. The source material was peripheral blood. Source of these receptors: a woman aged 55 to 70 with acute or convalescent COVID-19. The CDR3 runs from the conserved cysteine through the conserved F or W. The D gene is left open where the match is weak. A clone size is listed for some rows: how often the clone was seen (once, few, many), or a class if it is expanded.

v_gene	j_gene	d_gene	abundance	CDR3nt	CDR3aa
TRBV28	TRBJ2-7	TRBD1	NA	TGTGCCAGCAGAGAACAGGGGGCTGCCTACGAGCAGTACTTC	CASREQGAAYEQYF
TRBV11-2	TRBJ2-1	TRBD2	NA	TGTGCCAGCAGCTTAGAGTCGGTAGCGGGGGGTAATGAGCAGTTCTTC	CASSLESVAGGNEQFF
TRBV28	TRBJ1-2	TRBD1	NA	TGTGCCAGCAGTGCCCTACTGGACAGGGGACGGACTAACTATGGCTACACCTTC	CASSALLDRGRTNYGYTF
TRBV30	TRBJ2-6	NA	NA	TGTGCCTGGGGCGGCTCTGGGGCCAACGTCCTGACTTTC	CAWGGSGANVLTF
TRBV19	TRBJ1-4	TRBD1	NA	TGTGCCAGTAGGGCGGACAGGGCAACTAATGAAAAACTGTTTTTT	CASRADRATNEKLFF
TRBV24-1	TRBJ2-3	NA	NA	TGTGCCGTCGGACAGAGCACAGATACGCAGTATTTT	CAVGQSTDTQYF
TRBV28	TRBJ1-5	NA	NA	TGTGCCAGCAGTTTATCCCGTAGCAATCAGCCCCAGCATTTT	CASSLSRSNQPQHF
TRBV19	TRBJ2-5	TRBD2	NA	TGTGCCAGTAGTTTAACTAGCGGGAGTGTGGAGACCCAGTACTTC	CASSLTSGSVETQYF
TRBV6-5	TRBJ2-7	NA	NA	TGTGCCAGCAGTTACTCCGCAGGGTTCTCCTACGAGCAGTACTTC	CASSYSAGFSYEQYF
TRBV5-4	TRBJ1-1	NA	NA	TGTGCCAGCAGCTTCCTAACTAACACTGAAGCTTTCTTT	CASSFLTNTEAFF
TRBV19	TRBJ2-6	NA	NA	TGTGCCAGTAGTATTGGGCGTGGAGGTGGCAACGTCCTGACTTTC	CASSIGRGGGNVLTF
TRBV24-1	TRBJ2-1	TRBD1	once	TGTGCCACCAGTGATCCGAGACAGGGGTACAATGAGCAGTTCTTC	CATSDPRQGYNEQFF
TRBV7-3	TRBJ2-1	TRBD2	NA	TGTGCCAGCAGCGTTAGCGGGGGGGCAGGCAATGAGCAGTTCTTC	CASSVSGGAGNEQFF
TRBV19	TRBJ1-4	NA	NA	TGTGCCAGTAGTAAATCTAGACAGAATGAAAAACTGTTTTTT	CASSKSRQNEKLFF
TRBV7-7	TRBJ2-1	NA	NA	TGTGCCAGCAGCACCGCGGCGGGCAATGAGCAGTTCTTC	CASSTAAGNEQFF
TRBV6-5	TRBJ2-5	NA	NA	TGTGCCAGCAGCCGCGGAGAGACCCAGTACTTC	CASSRGETQYF
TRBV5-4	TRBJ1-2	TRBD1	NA	TGTGCCAGCAGCAGAGTAGGGGGCCCGGGTGGCTACACCTTC	CASSRVGGPGGYTF
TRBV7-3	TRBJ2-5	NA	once	TGTGCCAGCAGCCTGGTGGGGGGGCCGAGAGAGACCCAGTACTTC	CASSLVGGPRETQYF
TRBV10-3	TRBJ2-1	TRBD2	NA	TGTGCCATCCGAAGCGGGAGTCAGCACAATGAGCAGTTCTTC	CAIRSGSQHNEQFF
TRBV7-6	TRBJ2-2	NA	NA	TGTGCCAGCAGCTTCGCCCCAGGGCCAAGCTGGGGGGAGCTGTTTTTT	CASSFAPGPSWGELFF
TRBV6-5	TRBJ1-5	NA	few	TGTGCCAGCAGTTGGACAGAGACAAATCAGCCCCAGCATTTT	CASSWTETNQPQHF
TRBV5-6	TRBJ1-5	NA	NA	TGTGCCAGCAGCTTGGCTTCAGGGTCCGATCAGCCCCAGCATTTT	CASSLASGSDQPQHF
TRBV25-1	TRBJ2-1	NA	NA	TGTGCCAGCAGTGAATCTTCGAATGAGCAGTTCTTC	CASSESSNEQFF
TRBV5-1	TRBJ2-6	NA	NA	TGCGCCAGCAGCTTGGATCCAGTGTCTGGGGCCAACGTCCTGACTTTC	CASSLDPVSGANVLTF
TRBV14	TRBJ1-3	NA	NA	TGTGCCAGCAGCCAACCCAGGGTCTCTGGAAACACCATATATTTT	CASSQPRVSGNTIYF
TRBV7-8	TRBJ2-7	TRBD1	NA	TGTGCCAGCAGCTACCACAGACAGGGCTCCTACGAGCAGTACTTC	CASSYHRQGSYEQYF